The 8 T cell receptor beta chains reported below all come from one sample, sequenced in a study of CD8+ T cells in alopecia areata. Following extraction, RNA underwent reverse transcription to cDNA, which served as the sequencing template. TCRdb's copy holds only in-frame clones and misses some; the assay was immunoSEQ multiplex PCR. The profile shows 150,000 to 200,000 clones, about 60% of them singletons. As for treatment: oral pan-JAK inhibitor, 5-10 mg twice daily. The source was CD8+ T cells sorted from blood, collected at week 24, from a patient treated with tofacitinib. Every receptor here comes from a human donor with alopecia areata.

The CDR3 loop reads CAISEERGGLETQYF. The CDR3 DNA reads as TGTGCCATCAGTGAGGAACGGGGGGGCCTTGAGACCCAGTACTTC. This chain links TRBV10-3 with TRBJ2-5, with 8 bases aligning to TRBD2. This CDR3 is 15 amino acids long. The J segment lost 5 bases and the V segment lost 2 bases, leaving 7 bases of the junction unmatched. Germline CDR1 and CDR2: ENHRY and SYGVKD.

This clone appeared a single time. This chain uses TRBV11-2 with TRBJ2-7; D is possibly TRBD2 (7 bases). The CDR3 runs to 15 residues. V was cut by 1 base and J by 7 bases, with 17 bases left in between. CDR1 and CDR2 from the germline V gene are SGHAT and FQNNGV. This CDR3 reads CASSLVMGGPGEQYF. In DNA, the CDR3 is TGTGCCAGCAGCTTAGTTATGGGGGGGCCGGGTGAGCAGTACTTC.

V usage is TRBV25-1 and J usage is TRBJ2-7, with 12 bases aligning to TRBD1. Trimming removed 3 bases from V and 6 bases from J; junction bases left unmatched: 3. The germline gives CDR1 MGHDK, CDR2 SYGVNS. This CDR3 contains 14 residues. The CDR3 sequence is CASSEGQGASEQYF. In DNA form, the CDR3 reads TGTGCCAGCAGTGAGGGACAGGGGGCTAGCGAGCAGTACTTC.

The J gene is TRBJ2-5, the V gene TRBV7-9; perhaps D is TRBD1 or TRBD2 (6 bases each). This CDR3 comprises 16 residues. The germline CDR1 and CDR2 sequences are SEHNR and FQNEAQ (reference sequence). V lost 5 bases and J 2 bases, leaving 18 bases between the germline ends. CDR3 DNA: TGTGCCAGCAGCACCCCGTTCAGGGGACTGCAAGAGACCCAGTACTTC. Protein product: CASSTPFRGLQETQYF.

The V call is TRBV7-9, the J call TRBJ2-1; TRBD1 or TRBD2 may be the D gene (6 bases each). The V end lost 6 bases, the J end lost 8 bases, and 11 bases lay between the germline ends. The CDR3 spans 12 residues. Germline assignment: CDR1 SEHNR and CDR2 FQNEAQ (reference sequence). In DNA, the CDR3 is TGTGCCAGCAGGGGGGGCAGAGATGAGCAGTTCTTC. Its translation: CASRGGRDEQFF.

This clone was detected a few times. This rearrangement joins TRBV11-2 to TRBJ1-2, with D possibly TRBD1 on 6 matching bases. Germline-derived CDR1 and CDR2 are SGHAT and FQNNGV. Trimming removed 5 bases at V and 2 bases at J, with 9 bases between. The CDR3 has 13 residues. The CDR3 region is CASSTQGNYGYTF. The DNA for the CDR3 is TGTGCCAGCAGCACACAGGGCAACTATGGCTACACCTTC.

A few counts support this clone. The chain recombines TRBV5-1 with TRBJ2-3; D call uncertain. The length of the CDR3 is 14 residues. Trimming cost V 0 bases and J 0 bases, with 5 bases left between them. Germline V gene data show CDR1 as SGHRS and CDR2 as YFSETQ. CDR3 amino acids: CASSLGYSTDTQYF. As DNA, the CDR3 is TGCGCCAGCAGCTTGGGGTATAGCACAGATACGCAGTATTTT.

This chain connects TRBV11-2 to TRBJ2-5; D is unclear. V lost 1 base, J lost 2 bases, and 11 bases lay in between. Per the germline V gene, CDR1 is SGHAT and CDR2 is FQNNGV. The length of the CDR3 is 15 residues. In nucleotides, the CDR3 is TGTGCCAGCAGCTTAGGGGGTTGGGAACAAGAGACCCAGTACTTC. This sequence encodes CASSLGGWEQETQYF.